This is a list of T cell receptor beta chains from one sample in a study of shared clonotypes between healthy human individuals. Libraries were prepared by immunoSEQ multiplex PCR; TCRdb keeps only in-frame clonotypes and omits some of them. The sample lists roughly 1,500,000 clones, around 98% occurring once. Sequenced sample: naive CD4+ T cells sorted from blood. These receptor sequences come from a man aged 30 to 45 in good health. Both conserved end residues are part of each CDR3. The D gene is left open where the match is weak. Clone size is not always given. Where it is, it says once, few, many or a class for expanded clones.

clone size: NA
V gene: TRBV7-2
D gene: NA
J gene: TRBJ2-2
CDR3 length: 17
CDR3 DNA: TGTGCCAGCAGCTCGACCCGGACTGACGCGAACACCGGGGAGCTGTTTTTT
CDR3 protein: CASSSTRTDANTGELFF

clone size: NA
V gene: TRBV7-2
D gene: TRBD2
J gene: TRBJ2-7
CDR3 length: 16
CDR3 DNA: TGTGCCAGCAGCCATCTAGCGGGAGATCGGGTGAGAGAGCAGTACTTC
CDR3 protein: CASSHLAGDRVREQYF

clone size: NA
V gene: TRBV7-2
D gene: NA
J gene: TRBJ2-1
CDR3 length: 17
CDR3 DNA: TGTGCCAGCAGCATAACGTCCAGCAGGGCGTCCTACAATGAGCAGTTCTTC
CDR3 protein: CASSITSSRASYNEQFF

clone size: NA
V gene: TRBV27
D gene: TRBD2
J gene: TRBJ2-1
CDR3 length: 16
CDR3 DNA: TGTGCCAGCAGTTTTAGCGGGAGCTATAGGGACAATGAGCAGTTCTTC
CDR3 protein: CASSFSGSYRDNEQFF

clone size: NA
V gene: TRBV7-2
D gene: NA
J gene: TRBJ2-1
CDR3 length: 18
CDR3 DNA: TGTGCCAGCAGCTCCAGGGGGGGAGGCTTAGGTCGATACAATGAGCAGTTCTTC
CDR3 protein: CASSSRGGGLGRYNEQFF

clone size: NA
V gene: TRBV28
D gene: NA
J gene: TRBJ1-5
CDR3 length: 14
CDR3 DNA: TGTGCCAGCACCGGGGCCAGAGACAATCAGCCCCAGCATTTT
CDR3 protein: CASTGARDNQPQHF

clone size: NA
V gene: TRBV5-1
D gene: NA
J gene: TRBJ1-1
CDR3 length: 14
CDR3 DNA: TGCGCCAGCAGCCCGACGGGGATGGGCACTGAAGCTTTCTTT
CDR3 protein: CASSPTGMGTEAFF

clone size: once
V gene: TRBV27
D gene: NA
J gene: TRBJ2-2
CDR3 length: 18
CDR3 DNA: TGTGCCAGCAGTTTAGGTCTGGGGGGACTCCCGAACACCGGGGAGCTGTTTTTT
CDR3 protein: CASSLGLGGLPNTGELFF

clone size: NA
V gene: TRBV29-1
D gene: NA
J gene: TRBJ2-3
CDR3 length: 15
CDR3 DNA: TGCAGCGTTGAAGGGCGCGGACAGTCCACAGATACGCAGTATTTT
CDR3 protein: CSVEGRGQSTDTQYF

clone size: NA
V gene: TRBV6-5
D gene: NA
J gene: TRBJ2-3
CDR3 length: 11
CDR3 DNA: TGTGCCAGCAGTTACAGGTATACGCAGTATTTT
CDR3 protein: CASSYRYTQYF

clone size: NA
V gene: TRBV7-5
D gene: NA
J gene: TRBJ2-3
CDR3 length: 16
CDR3 DNA: TGTGTCAGAAGCTTATTTGGGGACAAAGAGCCAGATACGCAGTATTTT
CDR3 protein: CVRSLFGDKEPDTQYF

clone size: NA
V gene: TRBV27
D gene: TRBD2
J gene: TRBJ2-3
CDR3 length: 15
CDR3 DNA: TGTGCCAGCAGTATAATCGCTAGCGGGAGAGGCACGCAGTATTTT
CDR3 protein: CASSIIASGRGTQYF

clone size: NA
V gene: TRBV10-1
D gene: TRBD1
J gene: TRBJ2-3
CDR3 length: 16
CDR3 DNA: TGCGCCAGCAGTGAGATCCCCGGACAGGGGGCAGATACGCAGTATTTT
CDR3 protein: CASSEIPGQGADTQYF

clone size: NA
V gene: TRBV5-4
D gene: NA
J gene: TRBJ2-7
CDR3 length: 11
CDR3 DNA: TGTGCCAGCAGTGATCGCCTCGAGCAGTACTTC
CDR3 protein: CASSDRLEQYF

clone size: NA
V gene: TRBV9
D gene: NA
J gene: TRBJ2-7
CDR3 length: 15
CDR3 DNA: TGTGCCAGCAGCTCCAGCGACTATACCTCCTACGAGCAGTACTTC
CDR3 protein: CASSSSDYTSYEQYF

clone size: NA
V gene: TRBV5-4
D gene: TRBD1
J gene: TRBJ2-3
CDR3 length: 15
CDR3 DNA: TGTGCCAGCAGCTCAGTACAGGGGTCTACAGATACGCAGTATTTT
CDR3 protein: CASSSVQGSTDTQYF

clone size: NA
V gene: TRBV6-1
D gene: NA
J gene: TRBJ1-2
CDR3 length: 15
CDR3 DNA: TGTGCCAGCAGTGAATTGTATCGAAAGCCCGGCGGCTACACCTTC
CDR3 protein: CASSELYRKPGGYTF

clone size: NA
V gene: TRBV28
D gene: NA
J gene: TRBJ1-4
CDR3 length: 14
CDR3 DNA: TGTGCCAGCAGGGAAAGGGGGATCGGTGAAAAACTGTTTTTT
CDR3 protein: CASRERGIGEKLFF

clone size: NA
V gene: TRBV6-6
D gene: NA
J gene: TRBJ2-6
CDR3 length: 14
CDR3 DNA: TGTGCCAGCATCCGGTCTCAGGGGGCCAACGTCCTGACTTTC
CDR3 protein: CASIRSQGANVLTF

clone size: NA
V gene: TRBV10-2
D gene: NA
J gene: TRBJ2-2
CDR3 length: 15
CDR3 DNA: TGCGCCAGCAGTGAGTTTAGCGGTAACACCGGGGAGCTGTTTTTT
CDR3 protein: CASSEFSGNTGELFF

clone size: NA
V gene: TRBV5-1
D gene: NA
J gene: TRBJ2-7
CDR3 length: 15
CDR3 DNA: TGCGCCAGCAGCCCCGCGAGATCAGTCCTATACGAGCAGTACTTC
CDR3 protein: CASSPARSVLYEQYF

clone size: NA
V gene: TRBV7-8
D gene: NA
J gene: TRBJ2-7
CDR3 length: 14
CDR3 DNA: TGTGCCAGCAGCTTATCAAGGGCCCTCTACGAGCAGTACTTC
CDR3 protein: CASSLSRALYEQYF

clone size: NA
V gene: TRBV10-1
D gene: NA
J gene: TRBJ2-7
CDR3 length: 14
CDR3 DNA: TGCGCCAGCAGTGAGTCTGGCAGGTCCTACGAGCAGTACTTC
CDR3 protein: CASSESGRSYEQYF

clone size: NA
V gene: TRBV10-3
D gene: TRBD1
J gene: TRBJ1-1
CDR3 length: 14
CDR3 DNA: TGTGCCATCAACCCAGGGGGCGGGTACACTGAAGCTTTCTTT
CDR3 protein: CAINPGGGYTEAFF

clone size: NA
V gene: TRBV9
D gene: TRBD1
J gene: TRBJ2-1
CDR3 length: 17
CDR3 DNA: TGTGCCAGCAGCGAGACCCCGCGACAGGGGGCGGGTAATGAGCAGTTCTTC
CDR3 protein: CASSETPRQGAGNEQFF

clone size: NA
V gene: TRBV7-8
D gene: NA
J gene: TRBJ2-1
CDR3 length: 16
CDR3 DNA: TGTGCCAGCAGCTCTCGGGGAGGACTCTCCAACAATGAGCAGTTCTTC
CDR3 protein: CASSSRGGLSNNEQFF

clone size: NA
V gene: TRBV10-3
D gene: NA
J gene: TRBJ2-7
CDR3 length: 13
CDR3 DNA: TGTGCCATCACCCAGGACGGTCCTACGCAGCAGTACTTC
CDR3 protein: CAITQDGPTQQYF

clone size: NA
V gene: TRBV11-2
D gene: NA
J gene: TRBJ2-1
CDR3 length: 17
CDR3 DNA: TGTGCCAGCAGCAGGGGGCTAGCGGGCCAATCCTACAATGAGCAGTTCTTC
CDR3 protein: CASSRGLAGQSYNEQFF

clone size: NA
V gene: TRBV19
D gene: TRBD1
J gene: TRBJ2-7
CDR3 length: 14
CDR3 DNA: TGTGCCAGTAGTGTCGACAGGGGGAGGTACGAGCAGTACTTC
CDR3 protein: CASSVDRGRYEQYF

clone size: NA
V gene: TRBV19
D gene: NA
J gene: TRBJ1-1
CDR3 length: 13
CDR3 DNA: TGTGCCAGTAGGCAGGGCGTCCAAACTGAAGCTTTCTTT
CDR3 protein: CASRQGVQTEAFF

clone size: NA
V gene: TRBV19
D gene: NA
J gene: TRBJ1-3
CDR3 length: 14
CDR3 DNA: TGTGCCAGTACCCACCGTGGGGTTGGAAACACCATATATTTT
CDR3 protein: CASTHRGVGNTIYF

clone size: NA
V gene: TRBV9
D gene: NA
J gene: TRBJ2-7
CDR3 length: 13
CDR3 DNA: TGTGCCAGCAGCGAAAGGGGTACGGCCGAGCAGTACTTC
CDR3 protein: CASSERGTAEQYF

clone size: NA
V gene: TRBV9
D gene: TRBD1
J gene: TRBJ2-6
CDR3 length: 19
CDR3 DNA: TGTGCCAGCAGCGTAGAAGTAAACAGGGGGAACTCTGGGGCCAACGTCCTGACTTTC
CDR3 protein: CASSVEVNRGNSGANVLTF

clone size: NA
V gene: TRBV28
D gene: NA
J gene: TRBJ1-2
CDR3 length: 12
CDR3 DNA: TGTGCCAGCAGTTTCTTGGGCTATGGCTACACCTTC
CDR3 protein: CASSFLGYGYTF

clone size: NA
V gene: TRBV11-2
D gene: NA
J gene: TRBJ1-5
CDR3 length: 15
CDR3 DNA: TGTGCCAGCAGCTTAGATCATCAGGGGTCTCAGCCCCAGCATTTT
CDR3 protein: CASSLDHQGSQPQHF

clone size: NA
V gene: TRBV5-1
D gene: TRBD1
J gene: TRBJ2-7
CDR3 length: 15
CDR3 DNA: TGCGCCAGCAGTTTCGGCGACAGGGACTCCTACGAGCAGTACTTC
CDR3 protein: CASSFGDRDSYEQYF

clone size: NA
V gene: TRBV29-1
D gene: TRBD1
J gene: TRBJ2-3
CDR3 length: 13
CDR3 DNA: TGCAGCGCCGGGACAGTACTCACAGATACGCAGTATTTT
CDR3 protein: CSAGTVLTDTQYF

clone size: NA
V gene: TRBV6-6
D gene: NA
J gene: TRBJ2-3
CDR3 length: 14
CDR3 DNA: TGTGCCAGCAGTTATCAAAGATCCACAGATACGCAGTATTTT
CDR3 protein: CASSYQRSTDTQYF

clone size: once
V gene: TRBV9
D gene: TRBD2
J gene: TRBJ2-1
CDR3 length: 14
CDR3 DNA: TGTGCCAGCAGCGTAGGGGCGGGAGAAAGTGAGCAGTTCTTC
CDR3 protein: CASSVGAGESEQFF

clone size: NA
V gene: TRBV5-1
D gene: TRBD2
J gene: TRBJ2-7
CDR3 length: 19
CDR3 DNA: TGCGCCAGCAGCTTGGATGGGACTAGCGACCGTACAAGTTCCTACGAGCAGTACTTC
CDR3 protein: CASSLDGTSDRTSSYEQYF

clone size: NA
V gene: TRBV6-5
D gene: TRBD1
J gene: TRBJ1-2
CDR3 length: 15
CDR3 DNA: TGTGCCAGCAGCACCGCAGGGGGCGGATTCTATGGCTACACCTTC
CDR3 protein: CASSTAGGGFYGYTF

clone size: NA
V gene: TRBV9
D gene: NA
J gene: TRBJ2-3
CDR3 length: 14
CDR3 DNA: TGTGCCAGCAGCCGGGACCTTCCTGGGGATACGCAGTATTTT
CDR3 protein: CASSRDLPGDTQYF

clone size: NA
V gene: TRBV14
D gene: TRBD2
J gene: TRBJ2-3
CDR3 length: 17
CDR3 DNA: TGTGCCAGCAGCGACCCCCTCTTAGCGGGAAGCACAGATACGCAGTATTTT
CDR3 protein: CASSDPLLAGSTDTQYF

clone size: NA
V gene: TRBV9
D gene: TRBD2
J gene: TRBJ2-7
CDR3 length: 16
CDR3 DNA: TGTGCCAGCAGCCCCAGAGCGGCGGGAGGAGCCTACGAGCAGTACTTC
CDR3 protein: CASSPRAAGGAYEQYF

clone size: NA
V gene: TRBV6-1
D gene: NA
J gene: TRBJ2-2
CDR3 length: 16
CDR3 DNA: TGTGCCAGCAGTGGATTTGGGCAGGGGACCACCGGGGAGCTGTTTTTT
CDR3 protein: CASSGFGQGTTGELFF

clone size: NA
V gene: TRBV10-3
D gene: NA
J gene: TRBJ2-2
CDR3 length: 14
CDR3 DNA: TGTGCCATCAAAGAAGAAGGGAGGACCGGGGAGCTGTTTTTT
CDR3 protein: CAIKEEGRTGELFF

clone size: NA
V gene: TRBV14
D gene: TRBD1
J gene: TRBJ2-7
CDR3 length: 15
CDR3 DNA: TGTGCCAGCAGCCCCTGGGACAGGGGGCCCTACGAGCAGTACTTC
CDR3 protein: CASSPWDRGPYEQYF

clone size: once
V gene: TRBV18
D gene: TRBD2
J gene: TRBJ2-1
CDR3 length: 13
CDR3 DNA: TGTGCCAGCTCCTCACTAGGGAGGGGTGAGCAGTTCTTC
CDR3 protein: CASSSLGRGEQFF

clone size: NA
V gene: TRBV2
D gene: NA
J gene: TRBJ1-2
CDR3 length: 16
CDR3 DNA: TGTGCCAGCACTGTGGACAGAGTCTTATCTAACTATGGCTACACCTTC
CDR3 protein: CASTVDRVLSNYGYTF

clone size: few
V gene: TRBV18
D gene: NA
J gene: TRBJ2-5
CDR3 length: 12
CDR3 DNA: TGTGCCAGCTCACCAGTCGGAGAGACCCAGTACTTC
CDR3 protein: CASSPVGETQYF

clone size: NA
V gene: TRBV28
D gene: NA
J gene: TRBJ1-1
CDR3 length: 11
CDR3 DNA: TGTGCCAGCAGGGATCCGGCTGAAGCTTTCTTT
CDR3 protein: CASRDPAEAFF

clone size: NA
V gene: TRBV27
D gene: TRBD2
J gene: TRBJ2-7
CDR3 length: 16
CDR3 DNA: TGTGCCAGCAGTTTGGCCTCTAGCGGGAGAATCAACGAGCAGTACTTC
CDR3 protein: CASSLASSGRINEQYF

clone size: NA
V gene: TRBV7-9
D gene: TRBD2
J gene: TRBJ2-7
CDR3 length: 18
CDR3 DNA: TGTGCCAGCAGCTTAGGACTAGCGGGAGGGCCGTTGACCTACGAGCAGTACTTC
CDR3 protein: CASSLGLAGGPLTYEQYF

clone size: NA
V gene: TRBV9
D gene: NA
J gene: TRBJ1-2
CDR3 length: 13
CDR3 DNA: TGTGCCAGCAGCGTAGATGGGAACTATGGCTACACCTTC
CDR3 protein: CASSVDGNYGYTF

clone size: NA
V gene: TRBV28
D gene: NA
J gene: TRBJ1-1
CDR3 length: 14
CDR3 DNA: TGTGCCAGCAGTTTGACAGCGATGAACACTGAAGCTTTCTTT
CDR3 protein: CASSLTAMNTEAFF